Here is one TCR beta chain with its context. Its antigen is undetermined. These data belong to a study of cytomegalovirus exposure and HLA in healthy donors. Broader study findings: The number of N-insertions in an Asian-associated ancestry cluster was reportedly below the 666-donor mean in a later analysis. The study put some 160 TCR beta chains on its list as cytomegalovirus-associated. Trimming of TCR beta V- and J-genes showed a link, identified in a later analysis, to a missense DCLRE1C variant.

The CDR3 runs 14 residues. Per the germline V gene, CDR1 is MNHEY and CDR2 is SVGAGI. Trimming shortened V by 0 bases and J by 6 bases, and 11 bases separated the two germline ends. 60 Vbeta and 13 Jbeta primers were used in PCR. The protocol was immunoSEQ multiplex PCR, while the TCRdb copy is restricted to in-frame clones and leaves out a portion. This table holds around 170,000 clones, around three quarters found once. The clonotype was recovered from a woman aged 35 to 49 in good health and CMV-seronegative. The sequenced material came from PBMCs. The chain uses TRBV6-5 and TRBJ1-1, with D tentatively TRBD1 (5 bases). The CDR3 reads CASSYSSWGAEAFF. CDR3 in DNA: TGTGCCAGCAGTTACTCGAGTTGGGGCGCTGAAGCTTTCTTT.